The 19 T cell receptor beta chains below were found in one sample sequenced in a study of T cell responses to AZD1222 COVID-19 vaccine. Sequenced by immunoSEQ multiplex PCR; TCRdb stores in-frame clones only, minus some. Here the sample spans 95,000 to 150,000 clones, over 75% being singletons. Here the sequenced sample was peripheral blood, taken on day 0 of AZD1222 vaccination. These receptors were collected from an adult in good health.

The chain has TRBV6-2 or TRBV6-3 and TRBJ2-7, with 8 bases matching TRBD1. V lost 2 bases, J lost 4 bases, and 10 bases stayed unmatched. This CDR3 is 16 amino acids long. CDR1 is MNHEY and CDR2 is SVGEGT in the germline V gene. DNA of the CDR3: TGTGCCAGCAGTTACCGGACAGGGAGGTTCAATTACGAGCAGTACTTC. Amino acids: CASSYRTGRFNYEQYF.

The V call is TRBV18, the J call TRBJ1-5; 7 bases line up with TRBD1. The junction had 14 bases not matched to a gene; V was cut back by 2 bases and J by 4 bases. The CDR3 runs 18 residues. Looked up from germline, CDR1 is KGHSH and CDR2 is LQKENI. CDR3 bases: TGTGCCAGCTCACCAGCGCAGGGGGGCAGTCAAAGGAATCAGCCCCAGCATTTT. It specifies CASSPAQGGSQRNQPQHF.

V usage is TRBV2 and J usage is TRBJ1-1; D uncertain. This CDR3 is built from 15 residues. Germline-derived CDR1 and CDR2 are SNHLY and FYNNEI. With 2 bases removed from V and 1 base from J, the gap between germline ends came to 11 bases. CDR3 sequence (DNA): TGTGCCAGCAGTGAAACGAGACGGCGGAACACTGAAGCTTTCTTT. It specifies CASSETRRRNTEAFF.

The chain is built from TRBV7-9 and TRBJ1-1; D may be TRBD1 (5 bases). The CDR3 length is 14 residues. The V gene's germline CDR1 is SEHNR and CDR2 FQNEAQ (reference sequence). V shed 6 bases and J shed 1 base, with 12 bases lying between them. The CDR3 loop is CASRGWGQNTEAFF. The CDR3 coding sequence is TGTGCCAGCAGGGGTTGGGGCCAGAACACTGAAGCTTTCTTT.

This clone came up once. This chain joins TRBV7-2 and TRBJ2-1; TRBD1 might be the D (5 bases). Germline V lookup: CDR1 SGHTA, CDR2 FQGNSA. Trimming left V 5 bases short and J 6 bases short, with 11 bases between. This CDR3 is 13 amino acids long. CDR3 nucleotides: TGTGCCAGCAGCCCCGACAGACTCAATGAGCAGTTCTTC. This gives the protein CASSPDRLNEQFF. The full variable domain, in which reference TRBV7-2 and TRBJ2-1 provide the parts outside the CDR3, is GAGVSQSPSNKVTEKGKDVELRCDPISGHTALYWYRQSLGQGLEFLIYFQGNSAPDKSGLPSDRFSAERTGGSVSTLTIQRTQQEDSAVYLCASSPDRLNEQFFGPGTRLTVL.

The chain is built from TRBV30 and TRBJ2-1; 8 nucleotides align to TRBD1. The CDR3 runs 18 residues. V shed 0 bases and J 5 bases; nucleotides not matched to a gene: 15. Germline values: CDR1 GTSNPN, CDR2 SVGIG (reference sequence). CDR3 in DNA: TGTGCCTGGAGTGTATCCGCGGTTAGCAGGGGGCATCACAATGAGCAGTTCTTC. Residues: CAWSVSAVSRGHHNEQFF. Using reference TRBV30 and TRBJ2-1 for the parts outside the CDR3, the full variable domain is SQTIHQWPATLVQPVGSPLSLECTVEGTSNPNLYWYRQAAGRGLQLLFYSVGIGQISSEVPQNLSASRPQDRQFILSSKKLLLSDSGFYLCAWSVSAVSRGHHNEQFFGPGTRLTVL.

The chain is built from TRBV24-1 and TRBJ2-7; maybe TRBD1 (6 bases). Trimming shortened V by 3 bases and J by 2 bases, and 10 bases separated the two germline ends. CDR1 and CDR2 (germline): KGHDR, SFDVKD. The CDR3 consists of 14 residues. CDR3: CATSDGQNAYEQYF. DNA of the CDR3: TGTGCCACCAGTGATGGACAGAACGCCTACGAGCAGTACTTC.

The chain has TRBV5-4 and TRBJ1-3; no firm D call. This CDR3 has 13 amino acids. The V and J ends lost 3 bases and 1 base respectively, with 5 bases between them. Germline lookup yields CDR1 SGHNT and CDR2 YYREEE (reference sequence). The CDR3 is CASSSRSGNTIYF. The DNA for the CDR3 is TGTGCCAGCAGCTCCAGGTCTGGAAACACCATATATTTT. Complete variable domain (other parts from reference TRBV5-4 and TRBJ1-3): ETGVTQSPTHLIKTRGQQVTLRCSSQSGHNTVSWYQQALGQGPQFIFQYYREEENGRGNFPPRFSGLQFPNYSSELNVNALELDDSALYLCASSSRSGNTIYFGEGSWLTVV.

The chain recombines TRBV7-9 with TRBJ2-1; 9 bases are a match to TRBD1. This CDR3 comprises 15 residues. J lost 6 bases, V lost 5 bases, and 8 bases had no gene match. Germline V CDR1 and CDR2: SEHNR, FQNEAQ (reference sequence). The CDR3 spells CASSPPQGASNEQFF. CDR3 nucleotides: TGTGCCAGCAGCCCCCCACAGGGGGCGAGCAATGAGCAGTTCTTC. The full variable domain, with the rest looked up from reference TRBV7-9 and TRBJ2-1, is DTGVSQNPRHKITKRGQNVTFRCDPISEHNRLYWYRQTLGQGPEFLTYFQNEAQLEKSRLLSDRFSAERPKGSFSTLEIQRTEQGDSAMYLCASSPPQGASNEQFFGPGTRLTVL.

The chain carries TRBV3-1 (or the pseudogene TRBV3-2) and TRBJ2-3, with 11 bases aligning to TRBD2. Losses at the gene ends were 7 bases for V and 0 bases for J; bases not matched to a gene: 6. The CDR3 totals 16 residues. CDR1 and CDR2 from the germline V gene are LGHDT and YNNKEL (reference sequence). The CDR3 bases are TGTGCCAGCACGACTAGCGGGGTCCTTAGCACAGATACGCAGTATTTT. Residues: CASTTSGVLSTDTQYF.

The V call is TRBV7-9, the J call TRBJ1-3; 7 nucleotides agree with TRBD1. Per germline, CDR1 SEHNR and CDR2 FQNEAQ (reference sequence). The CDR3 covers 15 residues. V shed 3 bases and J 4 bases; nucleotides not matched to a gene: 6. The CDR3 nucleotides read TGTGCCAGCAGCTTCGACAGGGATGGAGGAAACACCATATATTTT. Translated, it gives CASSFDRDGGNTIYF. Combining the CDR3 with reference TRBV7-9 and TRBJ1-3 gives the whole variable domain DTGVSQNPRHKITKRGQNVTFRCDPISEHNRLYWYRQTLGQGPEFLTYFQNEAQLEKSRLLSDRFSAERPKGSFSTLEIQRTEQGDSAMYLCASSFDRDGGNTIYFGEGSWLTVV.

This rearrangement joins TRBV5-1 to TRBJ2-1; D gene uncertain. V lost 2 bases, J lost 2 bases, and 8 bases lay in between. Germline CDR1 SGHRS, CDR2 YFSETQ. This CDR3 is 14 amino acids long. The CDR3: CASSLANAYNEQFF. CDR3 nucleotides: TGCGCCAGCAGCTTAGCGAACGCCTACAATGAGCAGTTCTTC.

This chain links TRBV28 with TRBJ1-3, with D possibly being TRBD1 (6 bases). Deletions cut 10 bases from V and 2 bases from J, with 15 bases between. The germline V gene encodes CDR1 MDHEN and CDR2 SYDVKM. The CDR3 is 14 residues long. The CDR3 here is CATWRGGTGNTIYF. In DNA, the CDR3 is TGTGCCACCTGGAGGGGGGGAACTGGAAACACCATATATTTT.

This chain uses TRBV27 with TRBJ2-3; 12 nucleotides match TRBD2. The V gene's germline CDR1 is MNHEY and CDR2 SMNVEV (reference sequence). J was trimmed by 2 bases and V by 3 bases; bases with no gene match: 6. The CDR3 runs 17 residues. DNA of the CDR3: TGTGCCAGCAGTTTTCCTCTAGCGGGAGGGCCCACAGATACGCAGTATTTT. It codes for CASSFPLAGGPTDTQYF.

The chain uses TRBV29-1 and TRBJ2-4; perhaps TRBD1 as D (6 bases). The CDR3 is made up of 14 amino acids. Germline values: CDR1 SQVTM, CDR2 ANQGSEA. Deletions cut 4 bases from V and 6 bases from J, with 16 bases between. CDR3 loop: CSVVVRGQGNIQYF. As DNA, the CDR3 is TGCAGCGTTGTTGTCAGGGGCCAGGGAAACATTCAGTACTTC.

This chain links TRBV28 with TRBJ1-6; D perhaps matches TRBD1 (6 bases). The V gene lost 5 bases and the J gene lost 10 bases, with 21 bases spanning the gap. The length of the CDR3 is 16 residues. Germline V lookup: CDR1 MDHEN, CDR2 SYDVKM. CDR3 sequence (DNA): TGTGCCAGCAGTCTCCAAAAGGGGGGGTTGAGATCACCCCTCCACTTT. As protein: CASSLQKGGLRSPLHF. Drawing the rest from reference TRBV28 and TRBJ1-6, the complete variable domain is DVKVTQSSRYLVKRTGEKVFLECVQDMDHENMFWYRQDPGLGLRLIYFSYDVKMKEKGDIPEGYSVSREKKERFSLILESASTNQTSMYLCASSLQKGGLRSPLHFGNGTRLTVT.

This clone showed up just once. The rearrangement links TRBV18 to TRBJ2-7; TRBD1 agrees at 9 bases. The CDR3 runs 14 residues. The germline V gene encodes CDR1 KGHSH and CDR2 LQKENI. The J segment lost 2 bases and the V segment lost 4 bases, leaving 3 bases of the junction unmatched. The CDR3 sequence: CASSRGQGPYEQYF. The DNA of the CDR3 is TGTGCCAGCTCACGTGGACAGGGGCCCTACGAGCAGTACTTC.

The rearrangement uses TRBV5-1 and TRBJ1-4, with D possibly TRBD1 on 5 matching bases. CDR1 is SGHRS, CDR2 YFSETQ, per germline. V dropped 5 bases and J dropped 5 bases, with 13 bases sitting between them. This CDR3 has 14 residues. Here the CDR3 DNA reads TGCGCCAGCAGACGGGACGGGGGAAATGAAAAACTGTTTTTT. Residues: CASRRDGGNEKLFF.

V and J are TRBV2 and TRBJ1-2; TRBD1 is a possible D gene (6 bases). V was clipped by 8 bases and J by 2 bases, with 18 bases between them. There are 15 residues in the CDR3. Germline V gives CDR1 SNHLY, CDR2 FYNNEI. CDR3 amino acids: CASRQAANENYGYTF. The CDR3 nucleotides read TGTGCCAGCCGACAGGCGGCAAACGAGAACTATGGCTACACCTTC.